The 29 T cell receptor beta chains in this list originate from one sample, sequenced in a study of shared clonotypes between healthy human individuals. The table came from immunoSEQ multiplex PCR; TCRdb's copy has only in-frame clones and leaves some out. The sample lists some 2.3 million clones, 93% occurring once. The sequencing sample was made of naive CD4+ T cells from PBMCs. The subset is: CD45RA+ positively selected. The receptors originated from a man younger than 30 in good health. Some clones in this sample may be carry-over from other donors' samples.

The rearrangement uses TRBV5-4 and TRBJ1-3, with D maybe TRBD1 (5 bases). V was trimmed by 4 bases and J by 0 bases, leaving 17 bases between them. This CDR3 has 17 amino acids. Germline CDR1 SGHNT, CDR2 YYREEE (reference sequence). CDR3 coding DNA: TGTGCCAGCAGCCCGGGATGGGGGAGCCTCTCTGGAAACACCATATATTTT. Translation gives CASSPGWGSLSGNTIYF.

The chain combines TRBV9 with TRBJ2-5; D perhaps matches TRBD2 (6 bases). Germline CDR1 reads SGDLS; CDR2 reads YYNGEE. V gave up 0 bases and J gave up 5 bases, with 14 bases separating them. The CDR3 consists of 15 residues. The CDR3 DNA is TGTGCCAGCAGCGTAGTTGCAGCGGGCTTTGAGACCCAGTACTTC. Protein: CASSVVAAGFETQYF.

Notes on this clone: The same CDR3 arises from other DNA sequences in this sample as well. V and J are TRBV5-1 and TRBJ1-2; a weak D match, TRBD1 (5 bases). V was shortened by 0 bases and J by 2 bases, with 11 bases between the two germline ends. The length of the CDR3 is 15 residues. CDR1 and CDR2 (germline): SGHRS, YFSETQ. CDR3 amino acids: CASSLAGTGNYGYTF. In DNA form, the CDR3 reads TGCGCCAGCAGCTTGGCCGGGACGGGCAACTATGGCTACACCTTC.

This clone is a singleton in its sample. The rearrangement joins TRBV6-6 to TRBJ2-1, with 12 bases aligning to TRBD2. Germline lookup yields CDR1 MNHNY and CDR2 SVGAGI (reference sequence). The CDR3 extends over 13 amino acids. Losses at the gene ends were 5 bases for V and 10 bases for J; bases not matched to a gene: 3. The CDR3 DNA is TGTGCCAGCAGTATAGGACTAGCGGGGGAGCAGTTCTTC. This gives the protein CASSIGLAGEQFF.

This CDR3 reads CASTKRPVGNRGYTF. For the CDR3, the DNA is TGTGCCAGCACTAAGCGGCCGGTGGGTAATAGGGGCTACACCTTC. The V call is TRBV6-5, the J call TRBJ1-2; D unresolved. The germline V gene has CDR1 MNHEY and CDR2 SVGAGI. The CDR3 spans 15 residues. V lost 7 bases, J lost 8 bases, and 23 bases lay in between.

V and J are TRBV5-5 and TRBJ1-1; the D is unclear. The germline V gene encodes CDR1 SGHKS and CDR2 YYEKEE (reference sequence). The V end was cut by 4 bases, the J end by 4 bases, with 11 bases between. The CDR3 runs to 13 residues. CDR3 loop: CASSGKLSTEAFF. DNA of the CDR3: TGTGCCAGCAGCGGGAAATTGAGCACTGAAGCTTTCTTT.

This clone was seen only a few times. The chain carries TRBV4-3 and TRBJ1-1; 9 bases are shared with TRBD1. Germline assignment: CDR1 LGHNA and CDR2 YSLEER. With V trimmed by 3 bases and J by 3 bases, 8 bases remained unmatched. This CDR3 region has 16 residues. This chain's CDR3 is CASSHGTGRRDTEAFF. The CDR3 coding sequence is TGCGCCAGCAGCCATGGGACAGGGAGACGGGACACTGAAGCTTTCTTT.

Here the CDR3 reads CASSMGGRETQYF. As DNA, the CDR3 is TGTGCCAGCAGCATGGGGGGGAGGGAGACCCAGTACTTC. The rearrangement uses TRBV13 and TRBJ2-5; 7 positions agree with TRBD2. V shed 5 bases, J shed 5 bases, and the junction held 5 bases outside the gene matches. The CDR3 runs 13 residues. Germline-derived CDR1 and CDR2 are PRHDT and FYEKMQ (reference sequence).

This sequence joins TRBV30 and TRBJ2-1; the D gene could be TRBD1 or TRBD2 (6 bases each). The V gene lost 7 bases and the J gene lost 1 base, with 23 bases spanning the gap. The CDR3 is made up of 17 amino acids. Looked up from germline, CDR1 is GTSNPN and CDR2 is SVGIG (reference sequence). The CDR3 region has the DNA TGTGCCTCTTCACAGGGATCGGCGGGACGGTCCTACAATGAGCAGTTCTTC. This encodes CASSQGSAGRSYNEQFF.

The rearrangement uses TRBV5-1 and TRBJ2-2; 11 nucleotides line up with TRBD2. The CDR3 spans 14 residues. Germline lookup yields CDR1 SGHRS and CDR2 YFSETQ. V gave up 4 bases and J gave up 8 bases; unmatched junction bases: 4. Written as DNA, the CDR3 is TGCGCCAGCAGCATACTAGCGGGAGCGGGGGAGCTGTTTTTT. This encodes CASSILAGAGELFF.

Here the CDR3 DNA reads TGCAGCGCAGAACAGGGGTGGTATGGCTACACCTTC. The encoded protein is CSAEQGWYGYTF. The chain links TRBV29-1 to TRBJ1-2, with 7 positions matching TRBD1. V gave up 7 bases and J gave up 5 bases; unmatched junction bases: 7. The CDR3 has 12 amino acids. Germline CDR1 and CDR2: SQVTM and ANQGSEA. Looking up the rest from reference TRBV29-1 and TRBJ1-2 gives the full variable domain: SAVISQKPSRDICQRGTSLTIQCQVDSQVTMMFWYRQQPGQSLTLIATANQGSEATYESGFVIDKFPISRPNLTFSTLTVSNMSPEDSSIYLCSAEQGWYGYTFGSGTRLTVV.

The chain employs TRBV5-4 and TRBJ2-5, with 8 bases lining up with TRBD2. Per the germline V gene, CDR1 is SGHNT and CDR2 is YYREEE (reference sequence). The CDR3 loop spans 14 amino acids. Trimming at V came to 4 bases and at J to 4 bases, leaving 6 bases not matched to a gene. The CDR3 loop reads CASSTNLAGETQYF. The CDR3 bases are TGTGCCAGCAGCACTAATCTAGCGGGAGAGACCCAGTACTTC. Full variable domain (outside the CDR3, taken from reference TRBV5-4 and TRBJ2-5): ETGVTQSPTHLIKTRGQQVTLRCSSQSGHNTVSWYQQALGQGPQFIFQYYREEENGRGNFPPRFSGLQFPNYSSELNVNALELDDSALYLCASSTNLAGETQYFGPGTRLLVL.

Note on this clone: Germline and junction disagree at one end, which may indicate a read error. The CDR3 sequence: CGSGGELTGELFF. CDR3 nucleotide sequence: TGTGGCAGCGGTGGCGAACTAACCGGGGAGCTGTTTTTT. The genes are TRBV6-1 and TRBJ2-2, with D possibly matching TRBD2 (5 bases). CDR1 is MNHNS and CDR2 is SASEGT in the germline V gene. The CDR3 covers 13 residues.

This clone came up once. This sequence joins TRBV19 and TRBJ1-4; D is unclear. The CDR3 has 17 residues. Between the trimmed V and J ends, which lost 6 bases and 4 bases, there was a span of 21 bases. Per germline, CDR1 LNHDA and CDR2 SQIVND (reference sequence). The CDR3, as DNA: TGTGCCAGTAGAACCCCAGACTCCGATCAGAATAATGAAAAACTGTTTTTT. It translates to CASRTPDSDQNNEKLFF.

The chain employs TRBV11-3 and TRBJ1-1; a weak D match, TRBD1 (5 bases). Germline V gene sequence: CDR1 SGHNT, CDR2 YENEEA. CDR3 length: 11 residues. Trimming pared 5 bases from V and 8 bases from J, leaving 9 bases between. The CDR3 DNA reads as TGTGCCAGCAGCCCTTGGGGGGAAGCTTTCTTT. Translating it yields CASSPWGEAFF.

The rearrangement uses TRBV2 and TRBJ2-7, with D unclear. Germline loops: CDR1 SNHLY, CDR2 FYNNEI. Deletions cut 7 bases from V and 2 bases from J, with 9 bases between. The CDR3 runs to 12 residues. The CDR3 sequence: CASNWLAYEQYF. Written as DNA, the CDR3 is TGTGCCAGCAACTGGTTGGCCTACGAGCAGTACTTC.

V gene TRBV11-2 combines with J gene TRBJ2-2; 8 bases are shared with TRBD2. This CDR3 region has 18 residues. The germline CDR1 and CDR2 sequences are SGHAT and FQNNGV. Trimming took 4 bases from V and 2 from J; bases not matched to a gene: 12. This chain's CDR3 is CASSSRSLLAGNTGELFF. CDR3 DNA: TGTGCCAGCAGCTCCCGGAGCCTCCTAGCGGGCAACACCGGGGAGCTGTTTTTT.

To note about this clone: The identical CDR3 is also encoded by other nucleotide sequences in the sample. The chain combines TRBV9 with TRBJ1-1; D is perhaps TRBD1 (6 bases). Trimming removed 2 bases at V and 0 bases at J, with 8 bases between. The CDR3 runs 14 residues. Germline CDR1 SGDLS, CDR2 YYNGEE. For the CDR3, the DNA is TGTGCCAGCAGCGTGGACAGCCTGAACACTGAAGCTTTCTTT. It yields the protein CASSVDSLNTEAFF.

This clone was seen a handful of times. The rearrangement links TRBV27 to TRBJ1-1; D not resolved. Per germline, CDR1 MNHEY and CDR2 SMNVEV (reference sequence). V shed 5 bases and J shed 3 bases, with 7 bases lying between them. The CDR3 length is 12 residues. The CDR3 loop reads CASSGKYTEAFF. The CDR3 DNA follows: TGTGCCAGCAGTGGAAAGTACACTGAAGCTTTCTTT.

V usage is TRBV11-2 and J usage is TRBJ2-5, with TRBD2 identical over 14 bases. V was clipped by 5 bases and J by 4 bases; unmatched bases: 9. The CDR3 has 17 residues. Germline V gene data show CDR1 as SGHAT and CDR2 as FQNNGV. CDR3 DNA: TGTGCCAGCAGCCAGACCGGGACTAGCGGGAGTCGAGAGACCCAGTACTTC. This codes for CASSQTGTSGSRETQYF.

This chain uses TRBV4-1 with TRBJ2-2; the D gene is possibly TRBD2 (5 bases). Trimming stripped 2 bases from V and 7 bases from J, with 17 bases between. Germline V gives CDR1 MGHRA, CDR2 YSYEKL. The CDR3 covers 16 residues. CDR3 DNA sequence: TGCGCCAGCAGCCAATCACTTTACGGGGATTTCGGGGAGCTGTTTTTT. This sequence encodes CASSQSLYGDFGELFF.

The chain has TRBV9 and TRBJ2-3; no definite D call. The CDR3 has 14 amino acids. Per the germline V gene, CDR1 is SGDLS and CDR2 is YYNGEE. Trimming left V 1 base short and J 6 bases short, with 12 bases between. CDR3 sequence reads: CASSVIGFTDTQYF. The CDR3, as DNA: TGTGCCAGCAGCGTAATAGGGTTTACGGATACGCAGTATTTT.

Concerning this clone itself: This CDR3 is also generated by other DNA sequences in the sample. The chain couples TRBV7-2 to TRBJ2-3, with D perhaps TRBD2 (6 bases). Germline CDR1 SGHTA, CDR2 FQGNSA. V shed 5 bases and J shed 0 bases, with 9 bases lying between them. CDR3 size: 14 residues. CDR3: CASSQAGSTDTQYF. The CDR3 DNA sequence: TGTGCCAGCAGCCAGGCGGGGAGCACAGATACGCAGTATTTT. Full variable domain (rest looked up from reference TRBV7-2 and TRBJ2-3): GAGVSQSPSNKVTEKGKDVELRCDPISGHTALYWYRQSLGQGLEFLIYFQGNSAPDKSGLPSDRFSAERTGGSVSTLTIQRTQQEDSAVYLCASSQAGSTDTQYFGPGTRLTVL.

The chain uses TRBV2 and TRBJ1-2, with 7 bases lining up with TRBD1. CDR1 SNHLY and CDR2 FYNNEI come from the germline V gene. Germline trimming cut 6 bases from V and 2 bases from J; bases unmatched to any gene: 6. The CDR3 is 14 amino acids. The CDR3, as DNA: TGTGCCAGCAGGGGGACAGAATTAAACTATGGCTACACCTTC. It encodes CASRGTELNYGYTF.

V is TRBV11-1 and J is TRBJ2-7, with 8 bases that match TRBD2. This CDR3 has 13 residues. Per germline, CDR1 SGHAT and CDR2 FQDESV (reference sequence). Trimming at V came to 5 bases and at J to 4 bases, leaving 4 bases not matched to a gene. For the CDR3, the DNA is TGTGCCAGCAGCCGGGGGGGACCATACGAGCAGTACTTC. Translation gives CASSRGGPYEQYF.

This sequence joins TRBV5-6 and TRBJ2-7, with D hard to call. The ends were cut back, 5 bases at V and 0 bases at J, with 15 bases in the middle. The CDR3 is 15 amino acids. Per germline, CDR1 SGHDT and CDR2 YYEEEE. CDR3 bases: TGTGCCAGCAGTCTCCGAGCAGTGAGCTCCTACGAGCAGTACTTC. This translates into CASSLRAVSSYEQYF.

The chain has TRBV7-9 and TRBJ2-7; unclear D gene. Trimming removed 5 bases at V and 3 bases at J, with 11 bases between. The V gene's germline CDR1 is SEHNR and CDR2 FQNEAQ (reference sequence). The CDR3 has 13 residues. The CDR3 here is CASSLQRDYEQYF. The CDR3 DNA reads TGTGCCAGCAGCCTCCAACGCGACTACGAGCAGTACTTC.

This chain uses TRBV30 with TRBJ1-4; D possibly corresponds to TRBD1 (6 bases). The CDR3 is made up of 16 amino acids. Trimming cost V 1 base and J 0 bases, with 12 bases left between them. Looked up from germline, CDR1 is GTSNPN and CDR2 is SVGIG (reference sequence). This chain's CDR3 is CAWSEPGAPTNEKLFF. DNA of the CDR3: TGTGCCTGGAGTGAGCCAGGGGCTCCAACTAATGAAAAACTGTTTTTT.

The chain has TRBV29-1 and TRBJ2-1; 9 nucleotides agree with TRBD1. V shed 6 bases and J 9 bases; nucleotides not matched to a gene: 9. Germline CDR1 reads SQVTM; CDR2 reads ANQGSEA. This CDR3 is built from 13 residues. The CDR3 sequence is CSVAGQGPPEQFF. The CDR3 DNA reads TGCAGCGTCGCGGGACAGGGACCACCTGAGCAGTTCTTC.